This TCR beta chain appears in the sequencing data of a study of early T cells in non-severe SARS-CoV-2 infection. The protocol attached unique molecular identifiers to individual cDNA molecules. TCRdb re-derived calls from the 5' RACE reads in MiXCR, one entry per CDR3 protein. The table records tens of thousands of distinct CDR3 sequences, around 16% of them present only once. The CDR3 loop spans 15 amino acids. Germline assignment: CDR1 MDHEN and CDR2 SYDVKM. V lost 6 bases and J lost 4; bases outside the gene matches: 7. The clonotype originates from an adult who was a healthcare worker with PCR-confirmed SARS-CoV-2 infection or an uninfected control (not recorded which). J is TRBJ2-7 and V is TRBV28, with TRBD2 matching 12 bases. The sequenced sample was whole blood, obtained at baseline. This CDR3 is CASSPSSGGDYEQYF. In nucleotides, the CDR3 is TGTGCCAGCAGCCCCTCTAGCGGGGGGGATTACGAGCAGTACTTC. Drawing the rest from reference TRBV28 and TRBJ2-7, the complete variable domain is DVKVTQSSRYLVKRTGEKVFLECVQDMDHENMFWYRQDPGLGLRLIYFSYDVKMKEKGDIPEGYSVSREKKERFSLILESASTNQTSMYLCASSPSSGGDYEQYFGPGTRLTVT.